The entry that follows covers one TCR beta chain sequence. Its target is unknown. This record comes from a study of graft-versus-host responses after intestinal transplantation. Generated by immunoSEQ multiplex PCR, the TCRdb table keeps only in-frame clones and is missing some. Seen here are 90,000 to 150,000 clones, 80% to 95% observed once, and the top ten hold roughly 0.11%. Study-wide results and limits: Investigators detected GvH clones in recipient marrow, with some emerging earlier in ileum or blood.

V was trimmed by 1 base and J by 2 bases, leaving 6 bases between them. The CDR3 is 13 residues long. Germline V gene data show CDR1 as SGHAT and CDR2 as FQNNGV. The TCR was taken from a human donor who received an intestinal transplant. The starting material was unstimulated CD4+ T cells sorted from spleen or lymph node cells, obtained before intestinal transplant. This chain joins TRBV11-2 and TRBJ2-7; D call uncertain. The CDR3 bases are TGTGCCAGCAGCTTAGTCCGTACCTACGAGCAGTACTTC. This translates into CASSLVRTYEQYF.